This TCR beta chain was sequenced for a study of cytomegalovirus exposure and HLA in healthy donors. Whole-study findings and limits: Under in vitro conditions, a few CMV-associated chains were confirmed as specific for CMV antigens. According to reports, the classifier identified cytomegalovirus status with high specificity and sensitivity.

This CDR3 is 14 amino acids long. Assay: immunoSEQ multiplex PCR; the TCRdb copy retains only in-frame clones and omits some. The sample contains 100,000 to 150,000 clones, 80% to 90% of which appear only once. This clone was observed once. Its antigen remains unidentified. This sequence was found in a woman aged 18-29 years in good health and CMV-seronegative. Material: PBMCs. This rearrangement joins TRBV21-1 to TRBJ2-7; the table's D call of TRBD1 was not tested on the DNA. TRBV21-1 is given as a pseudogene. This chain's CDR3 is CASSKGQASREQYV. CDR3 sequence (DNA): TGTGCCAGCAGCAAAGGACAGGCCTCTAGAGAGCAGTACGTC.